This T cell receptor (beta chain) was identified in a study of blood T cell repertoires in COVID-19. Turning to the study itself: T cells, B-cell-depleted T cells, or PBMCs provided the cDNA or gDNA that served as material.

This clone has only a few counts. Source study methods: Amplification of reference gene primers was used by the study to estimate nucleated cell counts. Only in-frame clones appear in the TCRdb table, and some are missing; sequencing was by immunoSEQ multiplex PCR. V, J and clone size are those of that table, while D and trimming were read from the DNA. The data show 60,000 to 85,000 clones, under 90% seen once. The clonotype was recovered from a man between 65 and 85 years old who had recovered from COVID-19. The sequencing input was peripheral blood.

CDR3 in DNA: TGCGCCAGCAGCTTGGAGTCAGGGGGCCTGTACACCATATATTTT. This encodes CASSLESGGLYTIYF. This sequence joins TRBV5-1 and TRBJ1-3, with TRBD1 identical over 8 bases. Germline CDR1 is SGHRS and CDR2 is YFSETQ. The CDR3 has 15 amino acids. J was trimmed by 8 bases and V by 0 bases; bases with no gene match: 7.